This T cell receptor beta chain appears in the sequencing data of a study of blood T cell repertoires in COVID-19. This clone was recorded only once. Assay: immunoSEQ multiplex PCR; the TCRdb copy retains only in-frame clones and omits some. The data show about 130,000 clones, around 76% seen once. The sample comprised peripheral blood. The clonotype was recovered from a human donor in a cohort sampled during active COVID-19.

CDR3 protein: CASSRDFSGNTIYF. The DNA of the CDR3 is TGTGCCAGCAGCCGGGACTTCTCTGGAAACACCATATATTTT. The genes are TRBV14 and TRBJ1-3; a possible D gene is TRBD1 (5 bases). The length of the CDR3 is 14 residues. Trimming cost V 4 bases and J 0 bases, with 7 bases left between them. The germline CDR1 and CDR2 sequences are SGHDN and FVKESK.